These 7 T cell receptor beta chains came from one sample sequenced in a study of CD8 T cells in Susac syndrome. Random hexamers served to reverse transcribe about 0.45 to 1 ug RNA. TCRdb fed the immunoSEQ multiplex PCR reads into MiXCR, producing one record per CDR3 protein. The sample contains fewer than 200,000 distinct CDR3 sequences, roughly 91% of which appear only once. Sequenced: CD4+ T cells from PBMCs. Receptors were obtained from a human donor with Susac syndrome.

V and J are TRBV24-1 and TRBJ1-2; TRBD1 might be the D (6 bases). V was trimmed by 10 bases and J by 5 bases, leaving 16 bases between them. The CDR3 contains 13 residues. Germline-derived CDR1 and CDR2 are KGHDR and SFDVKD. CDR3 sequence: CATNVRGRYGYTF. For the CDR3, the DNA is TGTGCCACAAATGTCAGGGGAAGGTATGGCTACACCTTC.

The chain has TRBV24-1 and TRBJ2-5, with 8 nucleotides matching TRBD2. The CDR3 consists of 12 residues. CDR1 and CDR2 (germline): KGHDR, SFDVKD. The CDR3 DNA reads TGTGACGCGGGAGGAGGGGAGGAGACCCAGTACTTC. Its translation: CDAGGGEETQYF.

The chain joins TRBV12-5 to TRBJ1-1; weak D call: TRBD1 (5 bases). The CDR3 consists of 17 residues. Germline V gene sequence: CDR1 LGHNT, CDR2 FRNRAP. V lost 6 bases, J lost 0 bases, and 20 bases lay in between. The CDR3 coding sequence is TGTGCTAGTGGCGTCTCGGGGACTTCCTACATGAACACTGAAGCTTTCTTT. This gives the protein CASGVSGTSYMNTEAFF.

The chain employs TRBV4-1 and TRBJ2-7; possible D gene TRBD2, 6 bases. The CDR3 runs 15 residues. From germline, CDR1 is MGHRA and CDR2 YSYEKL. The germline V and J ends were trimmed by 1 base and 2 bases, with 12 bases remaining between them. The CDR3 region is CASSQGLGGPYEQYF. CDR3 nucleotides: TGCGCCAGCAGCCAAGGGCTGGGAGGCCCCTACGAGCAGTACTTC.

The sample holds a few counts of this clonotype. The chain links TRBV6-5 to TRBJ2-7; the D call may be TRBD1 or TRBD2 (5 bases each). Germline assignment: CDR1 MNHEY and CDR2 SVGAGI. V shed 4 bases and J shed 4 bases, with 20 bases lying between them. The length of the CDR3 is 16 residues. The CDR3 nucleotides read TGTGCCAGCAGTTGGGTACGGCCGGGACCGGGATACGAGCAGTACTTC. Translation gives CASSWVRPGPGYEQYF.

The chain has TRBV18 and TRBJ2-5, with D unclear. Germline V gene sequence: CDR1 KGHSH, CDR2 LQKENI. The CDR3 contains 17 residues. Trimming stripped 2 bases from V and 2 bases from J, with 18 bases between. CDR3 DNA sequence: TGTGCCAGCTCACCAGGGCGTAAATTCATCAGGCAAGAGACCCAGTACTTC. It encodes CASSPGRKFIRQETQYF. Based on the CDR3 plus reference TRBV18 and TRBJ2-5, the full variable domain is NAGVMQNPRHLVRRRGQEARLRCSPMKGHSHVYWYRQLPEEGLKFMVYLQKENIIDESGMPKERFSAEFPKEGPSILRIQQVVRGDSAAYFCASSPGRKFIRQETQYFGPGTRLLVL.

This chain links TRBV15 with TRBJ2-7; 10 bases fit TRBD1. The CDR3 loop spans 15 amino acids. Germline CDR1 and CDR2: LNHNV and YYDKDF (reference sequence). Trimming at V came to 3 bases and at J to 4 bases, leaving 6 bases not matched to a gene. The CDR3 nucleotides are TGTGCCACCAGCAGCCAGGACAGGGGGGGATACGAGCAGTACTTC. This translates into CATSSQDRGGYEQYF.